The 17 T cell receptor beta chains below all came from one sample that was sequenced in a study of blood T cell repertoires in COVID-19. Here immunoSEQ multiplex PCR was the method, and the copy in TCRdb shows in-frame clones only, minus some. Of 200,000 to 250,000 clones listed, approximately 81% are singletons. Sequenced input: peripheral blood. These receptor sequences come from a woman of 80 years or more with acute or convalescent COVID-19.

J is TRBJ1-2 and V is TRBV25-1, with D possibly matching TRBD1 (5 bases). Germline V gene sequence: CDR1 MGHDK, CDR2 SYGVNS. CDR3 size: 16 residues. Trimming shortened V by 2 bases and J by 0 bases, and 13 bases separated the two germline ends. The CDR3, as DNA: TGTGCCAGCAGTGAAGGAGGGGCAGCAGCTAACTATGGCTACACCTTC. Translating gives CASSEGGAAANYGYTF.

Regarding this clone: Compared with germline, one end of the junction differs, possibly owing to a read error. The V call is TRBV3-1 (or the pseudogene TRBV3-2), the J call TRBJ2-4; TRBD2 matches at 8 bases. This CDR3 has 15 amino acids. CDR1 and CDR2 (germline): LGHDT, YNNKEL (reference sequence). CDR3 in DNA: TGTGCCAGCAGCCAAACCCGTCAGGCGGGGGGACCCGCAGACTTC. Translated: CASSQTRQAGGPADF.

The chain employs TRBV13 and TRBJ2-1; possible D gene TRBD2, 6 bases. Germline CDR1 is PRHDT and CDR2 is FYEKMQ (reference sequence). Trimming pared 4 bases from V and 0 bases from J, leaving 13 bases between. The CDR3 is 16 residues long. The CDR3 protein is CASSSRETRSYNEQFF. CDR3 DNA sequence: TGTGCCAGCAGCTCCCGGGAGACACGCTCCTACAATGAGCAGTTCTTC. The full variable domain, in which reference TRBV13 and TRBJ2-1 provide the parts outside the CDR3, is AAGVIQSPRHLIKEKRETATLKCYPIPRHDTVYWYQQGPGQDPQFLISFYEKMQSDKGSIPDRFSAQQFSDYHSELNMSSLELGDSALYFCASSSRETRSYNEQFFGPGTRLTVL.

The rearrangement links TRBV6-1 to TRBJ2-1; maybe TRBD2 (5 bases). V lost 7 bases and J lost 1, with 11 bases in between. The CDR3 is 14 amino acids. From germline, CDR1 is MNHNS and CDR2 SASEGT. CDR3 nucleotides: TGTGCCAGCATCCCCCCGGGATCCTACAATGAGCAGTTCTTC. It yields the protein CASIPPGSYNEQFF.

The rearrangement joins TRBV2 to TRBJ2-5, with 12 bases identical to TRBD2. The CDR3 extends over 15 amino acids. V shed 7 bases, J shed 3 bases, and the junction held 6 bases outside the gene matches. The germline gives CDR1 SNHLY, CDR2 FYNNEI. CDR3 loop: CASKELAGGKETQYF. The CDR3 DNA reads as TGTGCCAGCAAAGAACTAGCGGGAGGTAAAGAGACCCAGTACTTC.

The chain uses TRBV9 and TRBJ1-4, with 8 nucleotides matching TRBD1. The CDR3 sequence is 14 residues long. Germline CDR1 is SGDLS and CDR2 is YYNGEE. V lost 2 bases, J lost 7 bases, and 4 bases stayed unmatched. CDR3: CASSVTGDGEKLFF. The CDR3 region has the DNA TGTGCCAGCAGCGTGACAGGGGACGGTGAAAAACTGTTTTTT. Looking up the rest from reference TRBV9 and TRBJ1-4 gives the full variable domain: DSGVTQTPKHLITATGQRVTLRCSPRSGDLSVYWYQQSLDQGLQFLIQYYNGEERAKGNILERFSAQQFPDLHSELNLSSLELGDSALYFCASSVTGDGEKLFFGSGTQLSVL.

The chain uses TRBV7-3 and TRBJ2-1; 7 positions agree with TRBD1. V shed 2 bases and J 3 bases; nucleotides not matched to a gene: 4. This CDR3 has 15 amino acids. Germline-derived CDR1 and CDR2 are SGHTA and FQGTGA. The CDR3 DNA follows: TGTGCCAGCAGCTTAGAGGGGGCCGACTACAATGAGCAGTTCTTC. Its protein product is CASSLEGADYNEQFF.

The V gene is TRBV5-4, the J gene TRBJ1-1; TRBD1 matches at 9 bases. Trimming took 4 bases from V and 4 from J; bases not matched to a gene: 8. Germline V CDR1 and CDR2: SGHNT, YYREEE (reference sequence). The CDR3 loop spans 15 amino acids. DNA of the CDR3: TGTGCCAGCAGCGTGAGGACAGGGGTTAGCACTGAAGCTTTCTTT. Its translation: CASSVRTGVSTEAFF.

The rearrangement joins TRBV14 to TRBJ1-1; 7 nucleotides align to TRBD1. CDR1 and CDR2 from the germline V gene are SGHDN and FVKESK. This CDR3 spans 11 amino acids. With V trimmed by 6 bases and J by 11 bases, 6 bases remained unmatched. CDR3 bases: TGTGCCAGCAGTCGAGACAGGGAGGCTTTCTTT. It specifies CASSRDREAFF. The variable domain in full, with the rest retrieved from reference TRBV14 and TRBJ1-1, is EAGVTQFPSHSVIEKGQTVTLRCDPISGHDNLYWYRRVMGKEIKFLLHFVKESKQDESGMPNNRFLAERTGGTYSTLKVQPAELEDSGVYFCASSRDREAFFGQGTRLTVV.

The chain couples TRBV11-2 to TRBJ1-5, with 8 nucleotides matching TRBD1. The CDR3 is 15 amino acids. Germline V gene data show CDR1 as SGHAT and CDR2 as FQNNGV. The J segment lost 7 bases and the V segment lost 1 base, leaving 6 bases of the junction unmatched. CDR3 nucleotides: TGTGCCAGCAGCTTAGGGCCACAGGGGGACCAGCCCCAGCATTTT. Translating gives CASSLGPQGDQPQHF. Together with reference TRBV11-2 and TRBJ1-5, the CDR3 gives the full variable domain: EAGVAQSPRYKIIEKRQSVAFWCNPISGHATLYWYQQILGQGPKLLIQFQNNGVVDDSQLPKDRFSAERLKGVDSTLKIQPAKLEDSAVYLCASSLGPQGDQPQHFGDGTRLSIL.

This sequence joins TRBV2 and TRBJ1-1; possibly TRBD1 for D (6 bases). With 3 bases removed from V and 4 bases from J, the gap between germline ends came to 9 bases. The CDR3 loop spans 13 amino acids. Germline V gene data show CDR1 as SNHLY and CDR2 as FYNNEI. In nucleotides, the CDR3 is TGTGCCAGCAGTGATGGCAGGGGCACTGAAGCTTTCTTT. Its protein is CASSDGRGTEAFF.

The chain links TRBV29-1 to TRBJ2-1, with D possibly matching TRBD1 (6 bases). The CDR3 has 12 amino acids. CDR1 is SQVTM and CDR2 is ANQGSEA in the germline V gene. The V and J ends lost 6 bases and 8 bases respectively, with 14 bases between them. Written as DNA, the CDR3 is TGCAGCGTAGAACAGGGTTCTGATGAGCAGTTCTTC. It specifies CSVEQGSDEQFF.

V and J are TRBV7-9 and TRBJ2-7; weak D call: TRBD1 (6 bases). Germline V CDR1 and CDR2: SEHNR, FQNEAQ (reference sequence). Trimming removed 5 bases from V and 0 bases from J, with 14 bases in between. This CDR3 is 15 amino acids long. The CDR3 sequence: CASSNRDKLSYEQYF. DNA for the CDR3: TGTGCCAGCAGCAACCGGGACAAGCTCTCCTACGAGCAGTACTTC.

The CDR3 protein is CATSTPTDYNEQFF. CDR3 DNA: TGTGCCACCAGCACCCCGACAGATTACAATGAGCAGTTCTTC. The chain has TRBV15 and TRBJ2-1; TRBD1 might be the D (5 bases). From germline, CDR1 is LNHNV and CDR2 YYDKDF (reference sequence). This CDR3 comprises 14 residues. V lost 4 bases to trimming and J lost 4 bases, with 11 bases between them.

V is TRBV4-3 and J is TRBJ1-3; no firm D call. This CDR3 has 15 amino acids. V was trimmed by 1 base and J by 2 bases, leaving 9 bases between them. In germline, CDR1 is LGHNA, CDR2 YSLEER. This CDR3 reads CASSQGRDTGNTIYF. CDR3 DNA sequence: TGCGCCAGCAGCCAAGGGAGGGATACTGGAAACACCATATATTTT.

This chain uses TRBV2 with TRBJ2-7; possibly TRBD1 for D (6 bases). Trimming removed 11 bases at V and 4 bases at J, with 15 bases between. The CDR3 is 12 amino acids. In germline, CDR1 is SNHLY, CDR2 FYNNEI. CDR3 in amino acids: CASQVGAYEQYF. CDR3 in DNA: TGTGCCTCTCAGGTGGGGGCTTACGAGCAGTACTTC.

The rearrangement joins TRBV7-2 to TRBJ1-5; unclear D gene. Germline V CDR1 and CDR2: SGHTA, FQGNSA. The ends were cut back, 1 base at V and 0 bases at J, with 10 bases in the middle. The CDR3 runs 16 residues. The chain's CDR3 is CASSLVAGFSNQPQHF. The CDR3 DNA reads as TGTGCCAGCAGCTTAGTGGCGGGGTTTAGCAATCAGCCCCAGCATTTT. Together with reference TRBV7-2 and TRBJ1-5, the CDR3 gives the full variable domain: GAGVSQSPSNKVTEKGKDVELRCDPISGHTALYWYRQSLGQGLEFLIYFQGNSAPDKSGLPSDRFSAERTGGSVSTLTIQRTQQEDSAVYLCASSLVAGFSNQPQHFGDGTRLSIL.